This T cell receptor (beta chain) was documented in a study of blood T cell repertoires in COVID-19. At the level of the study: The samples span acute and convalescent COVID-19 from the United States, Italy and Spain.

Ages ranged from about 18 to 90 years, with residence in approximately 23 US areas. Categorization into cohorts depended on clinical history that participants reported. This clone was observed a few times. This sample includes further DNA sequences coding for the same CDR3. Per the authors' pipeline: The assay estimated nucleated cells by amplifying reference gene primers. Here immunoSEQ multiplex PCR was the method, and the copy in TCRdb shows in-frame clones only, minus some. That table supplies the V and J calls and clone size; D and trimming were determined from the DNA. The sample contains 110,000 to 150,000 clones, just under 85% of which appear only once. This CDR3 has 13 amino acids. The V gene lost 6 bases and the J gene lost 1 base, with 9 bases spanning the gap.

The receptor's source is a woman aged 40-49 years who had recovered from COVID-19. The chain is built from TRBV12-3 or TRBV12-4 and TRBJ1-1; D is unclear. The sequenced material came from PBMCs or T cells enriched from blood (not recorded which). The CDR3 region is CASSLTGNTEAFF. CDR3 bases: TGTGCCAGCAGCCTTACTGGGAACACTGAAGCTTTCTTT.